The following is a T cell receptor beta chain sequence with its context. Trimming left V 4 bases short and J 9 bases short, with 11 bases between. CDR1 PRHDT and CDR2 FYEKMQ come from the germline V gene (reference sequence). The length of the CDR3 is 12 residues. The data stem from a study of T cell changes during pregnancy in multiple sclerosis. Repertoires were generated with immunoSEQ multiplex PCR, while TCRdb's copy carries only in-frame clones and drops some. The top ten clones hold 1.4% of a sample with tens of thousands of clones, approximately 91% of them seen once. The sequence derives from a female donor with multiple sclerosis, enrolled in a pregnancy study. This chain links TRBV13 with TRBJ2-3, with D perhaps matching TRBD2 (5 bases). The sample consisted of peripheral blood, taken in the third trimester of pregnancy. CDR3 amino acids: CASSSSSKTQYF. In nucleotides, the CDR3 is TGTGCCAGCAGCTCTTCTAGCAAGACGCAGTATTTT.